This TCR beta chain stems from a study of identical twins (dated by TCRdb to the mid-2010s). Turning to the overall study: The study deep-sequenced TCR alpha and beta repertoires from monozygotic twins, unrelated adults of various ages and cord blood to test whether fetal clonotypes persist. To rule out contamination, replicate twin experiments were performed at different times with different library preparation protocols.

This clonotype was detected only a few times. No antigen is known for it. Base qualities are not at hand, and no much larger clone is one base apart. All donors were healthy Caucasians. Three pairs of female monozygotic twins, all aged 18 to 29 years, were included in the twin cohort. CD4+ and CD8+ T cell populations were isolated with positive isolation kits from Invitrogen. Paper-wide results and their limitations: Compared with coincidental sharing between unrelated individuals, out-of-frame TCR alpha sequences shared between twins showed an excess of sequences with low generation probability. Conclusions relied on cross-sectional statistical analysis, since the same donors could not be followed over many years. In beta out-of-frame sequences, excess twin sharing was weaker, because having fewer shared sequences lowered the signal-to-noise ratio. Fewer insertions were carried by abundant cord blood beta clonotypes, a similar but weaker trend appeared in young adult naive repertoires, and no such trend appeared in memory repertoires. Zero-insertion analyses could be partly confounded by invariant T cells such as MAIT and iNKT, although diverse VJ usage argued against such confounding for most clonotypes. In monozygotic twins, recombination models systematically underestimated out-of-frame TCR alpha sharing, but the models matched the sharing seen between unrelated individuals.

CDR1 is given as SEHNR and CDR2 as FQNEAQ, both from the germline V gene (reference sequence). V and J are trimmed by 5 bases and 6 bases, and the gene matches miss 6 bases of the junction. The CDR3 holds 14 amino acids from the cysteine to the phenylalanine. Only the CDR3 DNA stays, 42 bases, in frame from base 1. The receptor library was made with 5' RACE. The sequencer was an Illumina HiSeq 2000. A universal primer binding site was added through template switching, and the final cDNA carried a unique molecular identifier so that TCR cDNA molecules could be counted accurately. First-strand cDNA for TCR alpha and beta chains was synthesized from specific primers in the conserved constant-segment region. To control for contamination, every cDNA library was double barcoded, receiving both a SMART-Mk sample barcode and Illumina barcodes. TruSeq adapter sequences along with Illumina sample barcodes were introduced in two successive PCR steps. Sequencing of the TCR alpha and beta cDNA libraries was done on the Illumina HiSeq platform using custom primers. For the original study's pipeline: MiGEC was used to process raw reads and extract unique molecular identifiers, and MiXCR was used to find CDR3 positions. For each individual, recombination models were inferred using an EM algorithm with the repgenHMM and IGoR tools. The tcR package in R was used for shared clonotype analysis, with sharing normalized by the product of cloneset sizes. Out-of-frame nonproductive sequences were analyzed to study raw recombination free of thymic and clonal selection effects. TCRdb reprocessing: public reads trimmed at Q25 with fastp, clones called with MiXCR, in-frame beta chains kept. Duplicate CDR3 protein sequences are folded into a single record with the most common DNA and genes. TCRdb, not the original authors, processed these V and J calls. This sample is represented by approximately 350,000 distinct CDR3 sequences; 9% to 15% of them were singletons. Jointly, the top ten make up around 6.9% of the sample.

The same sample was also used in a study of yellow fever vaccine responses in identical twins. As the second publication notes: According to the authors, the vaccine-induced T cell response in identical twins seemed to be partly convergent and partly specific to each individual. In the study, vaccine-responding T cell clones were precisely tracked in identical twins.

The specimen was CD8+ T cells sorted from blood. The chain uses TRBV7-9 and TRBJ2-2, with 7 middle bases fitting TRBD2. The sequence was collected from a woman in her late teens or twenties in good health. The DNA sequence follows: TGTGCCAGCAGCGGCGGGGGAGAGGCCGGGGAGCTGTTTTTT. Its product reads: CASSGGGEAGELFF.